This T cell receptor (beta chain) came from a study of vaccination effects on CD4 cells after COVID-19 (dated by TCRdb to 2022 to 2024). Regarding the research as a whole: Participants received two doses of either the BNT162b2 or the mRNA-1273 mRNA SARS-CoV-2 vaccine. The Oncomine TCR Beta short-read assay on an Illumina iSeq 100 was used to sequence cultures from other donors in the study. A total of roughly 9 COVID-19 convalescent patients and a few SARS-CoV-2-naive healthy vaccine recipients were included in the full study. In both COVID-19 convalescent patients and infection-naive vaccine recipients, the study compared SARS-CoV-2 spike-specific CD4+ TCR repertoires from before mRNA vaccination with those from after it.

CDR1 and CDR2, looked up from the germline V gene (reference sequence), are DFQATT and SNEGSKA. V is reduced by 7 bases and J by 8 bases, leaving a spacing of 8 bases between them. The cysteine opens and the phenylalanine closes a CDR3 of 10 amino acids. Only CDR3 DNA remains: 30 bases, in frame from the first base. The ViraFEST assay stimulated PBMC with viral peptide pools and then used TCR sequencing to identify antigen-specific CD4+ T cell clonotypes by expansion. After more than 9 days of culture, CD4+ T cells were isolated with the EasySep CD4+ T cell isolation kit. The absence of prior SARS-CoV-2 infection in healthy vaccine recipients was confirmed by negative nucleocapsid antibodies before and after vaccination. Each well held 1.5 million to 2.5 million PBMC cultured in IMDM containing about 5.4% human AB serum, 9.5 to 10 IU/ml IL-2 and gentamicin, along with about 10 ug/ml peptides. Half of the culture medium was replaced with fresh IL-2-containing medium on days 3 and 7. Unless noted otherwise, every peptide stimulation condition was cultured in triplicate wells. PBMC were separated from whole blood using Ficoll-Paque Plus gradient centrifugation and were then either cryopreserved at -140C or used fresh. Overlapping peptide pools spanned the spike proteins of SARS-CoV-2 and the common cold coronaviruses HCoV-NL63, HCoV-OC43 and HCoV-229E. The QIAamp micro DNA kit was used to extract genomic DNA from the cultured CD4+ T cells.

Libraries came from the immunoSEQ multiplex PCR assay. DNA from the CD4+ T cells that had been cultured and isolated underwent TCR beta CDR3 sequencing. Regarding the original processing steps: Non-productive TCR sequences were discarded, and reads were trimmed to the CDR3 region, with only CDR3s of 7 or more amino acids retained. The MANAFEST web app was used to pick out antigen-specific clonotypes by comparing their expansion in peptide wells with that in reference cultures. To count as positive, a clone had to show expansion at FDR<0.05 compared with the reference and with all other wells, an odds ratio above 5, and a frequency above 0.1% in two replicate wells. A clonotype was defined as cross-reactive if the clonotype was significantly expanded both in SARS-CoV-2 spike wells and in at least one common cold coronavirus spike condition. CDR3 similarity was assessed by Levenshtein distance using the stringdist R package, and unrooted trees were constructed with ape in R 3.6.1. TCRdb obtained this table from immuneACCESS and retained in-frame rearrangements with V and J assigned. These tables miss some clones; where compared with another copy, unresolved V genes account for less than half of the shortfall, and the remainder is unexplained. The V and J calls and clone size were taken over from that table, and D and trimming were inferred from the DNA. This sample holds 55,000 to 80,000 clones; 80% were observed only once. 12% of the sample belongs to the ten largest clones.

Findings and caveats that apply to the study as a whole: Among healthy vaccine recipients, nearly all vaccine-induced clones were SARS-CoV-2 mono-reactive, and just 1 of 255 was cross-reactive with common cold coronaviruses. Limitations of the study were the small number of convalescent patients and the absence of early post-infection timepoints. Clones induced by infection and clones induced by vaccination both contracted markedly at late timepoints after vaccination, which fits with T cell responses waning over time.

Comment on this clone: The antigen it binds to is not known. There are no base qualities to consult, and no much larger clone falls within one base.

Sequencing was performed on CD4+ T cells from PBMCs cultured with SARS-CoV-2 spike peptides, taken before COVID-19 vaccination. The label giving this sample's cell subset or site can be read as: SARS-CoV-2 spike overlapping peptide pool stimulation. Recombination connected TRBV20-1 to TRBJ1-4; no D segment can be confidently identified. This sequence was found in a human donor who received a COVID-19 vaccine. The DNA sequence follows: TGCAGTGTCAGGCGAGAAAAACTGTTTTTT. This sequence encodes CSVRREKLFF.